A single sample is the source of the 13 T cell receptor beta chains below, sequenced in a study of T cell changes during pregnancy in multiple sclerosis. Measured with immunoSEQ multiplex PCR; TCRdb has only the in-frame clones, and not every one. The sample contains tens of thousands of clones, about 93% of which appear only once. Sequencing used peripheral blood, obtained in the second trimester of pregnancy. All receptors derive from a female donor in good health, enrolled as a control in a pregnancy study.

The chain uses TRBV12-5 and TRBJ2-7, with TRBD1 as a possible D gene (5 bases). The CDR3 is made up of 15 amino acids. CDR1 and CDR2 from the germline V gene are LGHNT and FRNRAP. The V gene lost 0 bases and the J gene lost 3 bases, with 12 bases spanning the gap. This CDR3 reads CASGLVRGSSYEQYF. The DNA for the CDR3 is TGTGCTAGTGGTTTGGTAAGGGGCAGTAGCTACGAGCAGTACTTC.

This sequence joins TRBV5-8 and TRBJ2-7; unclear D gene. Germline V gene data show CDR1 as SGHTS and CDR2 as YDEGEE. The CDR3 is made up of 15 amino acids. V was trimmed by 0 bases and J by 0 bases, leaving 10 bases between them. The CDR3, as DNA: TGTGCCAGCAGCTTGGCTTCTGTCAGCTCCTACGAGCAGTACTTC. Protein sequence: CASSLASVSSYEQYF.

The chain is built from TRBV7-9 and TRBJ2-1, with 9 bases lining up with TRBD2. CDR1 and CDR2 (germline): SEHNR, FQNEAQ (reference sequence). Losses at the gene ends were 6 bases for V and 6 bases for J; bases not matched to a gene: 3. The CDR3 totals 13 residues. DNA of the CDR3: TGTGCCAGCAGGATAGCGGGGGCCAATGAGCAGTTCTTC. Amino acids: CASRIAGANEQFF. Full variable domain (remainder filled in from reference TRBV7-9 and TRBJ2-1): DTGVSQNPRHKITKRGQNVTFRCDPISEHNRLYWYRQTLGQGPEFLTYFQNEAQLEKSRLLSDRFSAERPKGSFSTLEIQRTEQGDSAMYLCASRIAGANEQFFGPGTRLTVL.

The CDR3 DNA reads TGTGCCAGCAGTCACCAAGAGACACGGTTCTATGGCTACACCTTC. Translating gives CASSHQETRFYGYTF. The chain links TRBV4-2 to TRBJ1-2; D remains unclear. V was clipped by 6 bases and J by 4 bases, with 18 bases between them. CDR1 is LGHNA and CDR2 is YNFKEQ in the germline V gene. The length of the CDR3 is 15 residues.

Note on this clone: Other DNA sequences in this sample translate to the same CDR3. CDR3 coding DNA: TGCAGCGTTGAGGGCAGGTACAATGAGCAGTTCTTC. It codes for CSVEGRYNEQFF. The chain has TRBV29-1 and TRBJ2-1; D remains unclear. Germline V gene data show CDR1 as SQVTM and CDR2 as ANQGSEA. CDR3 length equals 12 residues. Trimming removed 3 bases at V and 4 bases at J, with 7 bases between.

This chain uses TRBV20-1 with TRBJ1-4; a possible D gene is TRBD1 (6 bases). V was trimmed by 5 bases and J by 8 bases, leaving 9 bases between them. Per the germline V gene, CDR1 is DFQATT and CDR2 is SNEGSKA (reference sequence). CDR3 size: 11 residues. The CDR3 sequence is CSAHRVEKLFF. Here the CDR3 DNA reads TGCAGTGCTCACAGGGTCGAAAAACTGTTTTTT.

The chain links TRBV30 to TRBJ2-3; TRBD2 matches at 8 bases. J gave up 5 bases and V 2 bases, and 3 bases lay outside the gene matches. Germline lookup yields CDR1 GTSNPN and CDR2 SVGIG (reference sequence). The length of the CDR3 is 13 residues. The CDR3 here is CAWSLSGKDTQYF. Written as DNA, the CDR3 is TGTGCCTGGAGTCTTAGCGGGAAAGATACGCAGTATTTT.

The chain employs TRBV6-1 and TRBJ1-2, with 10 bases fitting TRBD1. This CDR3 spans 17 amino acids. J lost 7 bases, V lost 4 bases, and 15 bases had no gene match. Germline V CDR1 and CDR2: MNHNS, SASEGT. The CDR3 reads CASSGGTGVDTFFGYTF. The CDR3 nucleotides are TGTGCCAGCAGTGGCGGGACAGGGGTTGACACCTTTTTTGGCTACACCTTC.

CDR3 in DNA: TGTGCCAGCAGTTTAATTGCGGGACAGGGGGACTCGGGACGGGATACGCAGTATTTT. Protein sequence: CASSLIAGQGDSGRDTQYF. V and J are TRBV27 and TRBJ2-3; the match to TRBD1 covers 11 bases. The germline CDR1 and CDR2 sequences are MNHEY and SMNVEV (reference sequence). V lost 2 bases to trimming and J lost 6 bases; unmatched junction nucleotides: 16. The CDR3 totals 19 residues.

The rearrangement uses TRBV5-1 and TRBJ1-1, with a possible D match to TRBD1 (6 bases). The germline CDR1 and CDR2 sequences are SGHRS and YFSETQ. V shed 1 base and J shed 3 bases, with 13 bases lying between them. The CDR3 length is 15 residues. The CDR3 region has the DNA TGCGCCAGCAGCTTGAGGGGGTCGAGGGACACTGAAGCTTTCTTT. Amino acids: CASSLRGSRDTEAFF. Drawing the rest from reference TRBV5-1 and TRBJ1-1, the complete variable domain is KAGVTQTPRYLIKTRGQQVTLSCSPISGHRSVSWYQQTPGQGLQFLFEYFSETQRNKGNFPGRFSGRQFSNSRSEMNVSTLELGDSALYLCASSLRGSRDTEAFFGQGTRLTVV.

The gene calls are TRBV7-2 and TRBJ1-4; no reliable D call. The CDR3 has 17 residues. V was clipped by 1 base and J by 0 bases, with 12 bases between them. Looked up from germline, CDR1 is SGHTA and CDR2 is FQGNSA. The CDR3 sequence: CASSLVGGYATNEKLFF. The CDR3 DNA follows: TGTGCCAGCAGCTTAGTAGGCGGATATGCAACTAATGAAAAACTGTTTTTT.

V and J are TRBV5-4 and TRBJ1-2; the D gene is possibly TRBD1 (5 bases). V gave up 0 bases and J gave up 7 bases, with 10 bases separating them. CDR1 SGHNT and CDR2 YYREEE come from the germline V gene (reference sequence). This CDR3 has 13 amino acids. This CDR3 is CASSLDRQGGYTF. CDR3 in DNA: TGTGCCAGCAGCTTGGATAGGCAGGGTGGCTACACCTTC.

The chain uses TRBV4-3 and TRBJ2-7; the D gene is possibly TRBD1 (6 bases). Germline CDR1 is LGHNA and CDR2 is YSLEER. The CDR3 is 14 amino acids. Trimming stripped 1 base from V and 3 bases from J, with 10 bases between. DNA of the CDR3: TGCGCCAGCAGCCAAGGGACAGTGGGCTACGAGCAGTACTTC. The encoded protein is CASSQGTVGYEQYF.